The rows below give T cell receptor beta chains drawn from one sample of a study of PD-1 blockade in classical Hodgkin lymphoma. The table came from immunoSEQ multiplex PCR; TCRdb's copy has only in-frame clones and leaves some out. Of tens of thousands of clones listed, 84% were seen once; the top ten hold less than 2%. This specimen was CD4+ T cells from blood, taken at baseline. These receptors came from a human donor with classical Hodgkin lymphoma. CDR3s include the opening cysteine and the closing phenylalanine or tryptophan. D genes are given only for firm matches. The size entry is marked missing in some rows and otherwise reads once, few, many or a size class.

j_gene,d_gene,v_gene,abundance,CDR3nt,CDR3aa
TRBJ1-3,TRBD1,TRBV6-1,.,TGTGCCAGCAGTGGACAGGGAACTGGAAACACCATATATTTT,CASSGQGTGNTIYF
TRBJ1-2,.,TRBV5-1,few,TGCGCCAGCAGCGCGGACGGTGACTATGGCTACACCTTC,CASSADGDYGYTF
TRBJ1-4,.,TRBV7-2,.,TGTGCCAGCAGCTTAGATGTTGGTTTACGGGGAAAACTGTTTTTT,CASSLDVGLRGKLFF
TRBJ1-4,.,TRBV2,.,TGTGCCAGCAGTGAAAGGAGAGGGGCCCCTCGGGAACTGTTTTTT,CASSERRGAPRELFF
TRBJ2-3,TRBD2,TRBV19,.,TGTGCCAGTAGTAACATACCGGGACTAGCGGGGGGTATAAATACGCAGTATTTT,CASSNIPGLAGGINTQYF
TRBJ1-1,.,TRBV5-4,.,TGTGCCAGCAGCGCGGATAACAGGGACGTCCCTGAAGCTTTCTTT,CASSADNRDVPEAFF
TRBJ1-5,.,TRBV6-6,.,TGTGCCAGCAGTTACGGGAATGGCAATCAGCCCCAGCATTTT,CASSYGNGNQPQHF
TRBJ2-1,.,TRBV14,.,TGTGCCAGCAGCCACGGGGGGCGAACCTACAATGAGCAGTTCTTC,CASSHGGRTYNEQFF
TRBJ2-3,.,TRBV4-2,.,TGTGCCAGCAGCCAAGATCGTGTTTGGGATACGCAGTATTTT,CASSQDRVWDTQYF
TRBJ1-2,.,TRBV6-1,.,TGTGCCAGCAGTGAAGTCGACCGGTTCTATGGCTACACCTTC,CASSEVDRFYGYTF
TRBJ2-2,.,TRBV11-1,.,TGTGCCAGCAGCCCGGGACTTGACCGGGAGCTGTTTTTT,CASSPGLDRELFF
TRBJ2-5,.,TRBV5-6,.,TGTGCCAGCAGCCGGGTGGCCAGCGGGCAAGAGACCCAGTACTTC,CASSRVASGQETQYF
TRBJ1-1,.,TRBV7-9,few,TGTGCCAGCAGCTTATTTGACACTGAAGCTTTCTTT,CASSLFDTEAFF
TRBJ1-1,.,TRBV6-1,once,TGTGCCAGCATTCTCTCTGACAGCCCGAACACTGAAGCTTTCTTT,CASILSDSPNTEAFF
TRBJ1-2,.,TRBV21-1,.,TGTGCCAGCAGAGAAAGGGGATCCTCCTCAAACTATGGCTACACCTTC,CASRERGSSSNYGYTF
TRBJ1-4,TRBD1,TRBV7-2,.,TGTGCCAGCAGCTCCCCCGTAGACAGGGGCTATGCAACTAATGAAAAACTGTTTTTT,CASSSPVDRGYATNEKLFF
TRBJ1-4,.,TRBV9,.,TGTGCCAGCAGCGTAGTGGGAGAAAAACTGTTTTTT,CASSVVGEKLFF
TRBJ1-2,.,TRBV6-6,.,TGTGCCAGCAGTTATGGGGAGTCGTATACGGGCTACACCTTC,CASSYGESYTGYTF
TRBJ2-1,TRBD2,TRBV19,.,TGTGCCAGTAGTTCCTGGGGTAGCGGGGAAGACAATGAGCAGTTCTTC,CASSSWGSGEDNEQFF
TRBJ1-5,.,TRBV19,few,TGTGCCAGTAGGATAACAGGGCGGGAGGATCAGCCCCAGCATTTT,CASRITGREDQPQHF
TRBJ1-2,.,TRBV10-2,.,TGCGCCAGCAGCCTTGTTTCAGAGGGAACGGGTGGCTACACCTTC,CASSLVSEGTGGYTF
TRBJ1-5,TRBD1,TRBV5-6,.,TGTGCCAGCAGCTTTTCGGACAGGGGAGAAGGGGCCCAGCATTTT,CASSFSDRGEGAQHF
TRBJ1-1,.,TRBV29-1,.,TGCAGCGTTGATACGGGTAACACTGAAGCTTTCTTT,CSVDTGNTEAFF
TRBJ1-1,.,TRBV10-3,.,TGTGCCATCACCCAGCAGGGTGGGGACACTGAAGCTTTCTTT,CAITQQGGDTEAFF
TRBJ2-3,.,TRBV28,.,TGTGCCAGCAGTCAAGACCGGCGGGGTACGCAGTATTTT,CASSQDRRGTQYF
TRBJ1-3,TRBD1,TRBV27,.,TGTGCCAGCAGTTCTCTACAGGGGCAAAACACCATATATTTT,CASSSLQGQNTIYF
TRBJ2-5,.,TRBV7-9,.,TGTGCCAGCAGCTTAGAGAGACAAGAGACCCAGTACTTC,CASSLERQETQYF
TRBJ1-2,TRBD1,TRBV6-5,.,TGTGCCAGCAGTTATGCCGTCACAGGGGCCTATGGCTACACCTTC,CASSYAVTGAYGYTF
TRBJ1-6,TRBD1,TRBV6-5,.,TGTGCCAGCAGTACAGGGGAGAATTCACCCCTCCACTTT,CASSTGENSPLHF
TRBJ2-1,.,TRBV4-1,.,TGCGCCAGCAGCCAAGGGGCCGCTTTCGACTACAATGAGCAGTTCTTC,CASSQGAAFDYNEQFF
TRBJ1-6,.,TRBV7-3,few,TGTGCCAGCAGCGTACAGGGTTCTGGTTCACCCCTCCACTTT,CASSVQGSGSPLHF
TRBJ1-3,TRBD1,TRBV19,.,TGTGCCAGTAGTCCGGGGACAGGGCCTGTAGACACCATATATTTT,CASSPGTGPVDTIYF
TRBJ2-5,.,TRBV5-4,.,TGTGCCAGCAGCTTGGCGGGGTTACAAGAGACCCAGTACTTC,CASSLAGLQETQYF
TRBJ1-1,.,TRBV11-3,.,TGTGCCAGCAGCTTAGATCTGACGTGGGAAAGCACTGAAGCTTTCTTT,CASSLDLTWESTEAFF
TRBJ1-4,.,TRBV7-9,.,TGTGCCAGCAGCCGGGGAGGAAGTGCAACTAATGAAAAACTGTTTTTT,CASSRGGSATNEKLFF
TRBJ1-5,.,TRBV7-2,.,TGTGCCAGCAGCTTACAATCCAGCAATCAGCCCCAGCATTTT,CASSLQSSNQPQHF
TRBJ2-1,.,TRBV4-1,.,TGCGCCAGCAGCCAAGATCCCGTACCGGCCCCCTTCTACAATGAGCAGTTCTTC,CASSQDPVPAPFYNEQFF
TRBJ2-2,TRBD2,TRBV7-2,.,TGTGCCAGCAGCCGTAGCGGGGGGGCTTACACCGGGGAGCTGTTTTTT,CASSRSGGAYTGELFF
TRBJ2-1,TRBD1,TRBV5-1,.,TGCGCCAGCAGCCGAACGGGACAGGGATTCGATGAGCAGTTCTTC,CASSRTGQGFDEQFF
TRBJ2-3,.,TRBV7-9,once,TGTGCCAGCAGCTTAGCTCAGGCGGCAGATACGCAGTATTTT,CASSLAQAADTQYF
TRBJ1-5,.,TRBV28,.,TGTGCCAGCATCCAGGGCGGGAGCAATCAGCCCCAGCATTTT,CASIQGGSNQPQHF
TRBJ1-1,TRBD1,TRBV19,.,TGTGCCAGTAGTATCGGTGAAGCAGGGGGGGCTTTCTTT,CASSIGEAGGAFF
TRBJ2-2,.,TRBV29-1,.,TGCAGCGTTGTTCAATATCTCAGGGGAGTAAACACCGGGGAGCTGTTTTTT,CSVVQYLRGVNTGELFF
TRBJ1-1,.,TRBV5-5,.,TGTGCCAGCAGCAAGACAGAGGACAACACTGAAGCTTTCTTT,CASSKTEDNTEAFF
TRBJ1-2,TRBD1,TRBV6-6,once,TGTGCCAGCAGCCCACAGGGGAACTATGGCTACACCTTC,CASSPQGNYGYTF
TRBJ2-7,TRBD2,TRBV7-2,.,TGTGCCAGCAGCTTAGCGGGGACTAGCGGGTCGCAGTACTTC,CASSLAGTSGSQYF
TRBJ2-7,.,TRBV5-1,few,TGCGCCAGCAGCTTCATTGGGGCCCCCGAGCAGTACTTC,CASSFIGAPEQYF
TRBJ2-5,.,TRBV9,.,TGTGCCAGCAGCGTGCGGGCGCGGGAGACCCAGTACTTC,CASSVRARETQYF
TRBJ1-4,.,TRBV6-6,.,TGTGCCAGCACCCCGGGCAGATCTAATGATAAACTGTTTTTT,CASTPGRSNDKLFF
TRBJ1-1,TRBD1,TRBV6-6,once,TGTGCCAGCAGCGGACAGGGGACGAACACTGAAGCTTTCTTT,CASSGQGTNTEAFF
TRBJ2-3,TRBD2,TRBV7-7,.,TGTGCCAGCAGCGCGGGGACTAGCGGGCACACAGATACGCAGTATTTT,CASSAGTSGHTDTQYF
TRBJ1-2,.,TRBV5-6,.,TGTGCCAGCAGCAGCATCGTCGGGGGTGGCTACACCTTC,CASSSIVGGGYTF
TRBJ2-1,TRBD1,TRBV10-3,.,TGTGCCATCAGGGACAGGGAGGCGGATAATGAGCAGTTCTTC,CAIRDREADNEQFF
TRBJ1-2,TRBD1,TRBV6-5,.,TGTGCCACCCGGGACAGACACCCTGGCTACACCTTC,CATRDRHPGYTF
TRBJ1-1,.,TRBV6-5,.,TGTGCCAGCAGACTACGGCTCCGGACAGATTATGAAGCTTTCTTT,CASRLRLRTDYEAFF
TRBJ1-2,.,TRBV19,.,TGTGCCAGTAGTATATCGGCACTTTATGGCTACACCTTC,CASSISALYGYTF
TRBJ1-1,.,TRBV10-2,once,TGCGCCACTCGGGGTGGGCCTCTGAACACTGAAGCTTTCTTT,CATRGGPLNTEAFF